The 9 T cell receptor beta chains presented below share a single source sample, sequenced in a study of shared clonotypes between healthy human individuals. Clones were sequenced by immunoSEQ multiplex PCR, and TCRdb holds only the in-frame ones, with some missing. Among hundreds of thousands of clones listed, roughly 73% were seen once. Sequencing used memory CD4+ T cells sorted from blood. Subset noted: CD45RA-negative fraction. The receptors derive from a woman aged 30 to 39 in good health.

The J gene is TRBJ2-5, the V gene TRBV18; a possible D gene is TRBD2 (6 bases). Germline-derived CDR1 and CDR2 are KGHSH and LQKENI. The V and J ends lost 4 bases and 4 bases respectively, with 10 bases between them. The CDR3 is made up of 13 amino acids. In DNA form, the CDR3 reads TGTGCCAGCTCACTCCGGGACTTAGAGACCCAGTACTTC. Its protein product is CASSLRDLETQYF.

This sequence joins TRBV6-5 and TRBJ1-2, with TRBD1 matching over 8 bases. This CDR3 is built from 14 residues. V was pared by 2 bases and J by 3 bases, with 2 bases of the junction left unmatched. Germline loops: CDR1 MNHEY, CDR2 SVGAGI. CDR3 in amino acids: CASSYAGGDYGYTF. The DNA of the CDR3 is TGTGCCAGCAGTTACGCAGGGGGCGACTATGGCTACACCTTC.

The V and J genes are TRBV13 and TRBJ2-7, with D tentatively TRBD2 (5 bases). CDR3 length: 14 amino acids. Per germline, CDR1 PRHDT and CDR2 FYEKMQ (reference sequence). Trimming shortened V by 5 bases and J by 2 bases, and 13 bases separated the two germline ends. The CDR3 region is CASSDRGIAYEQYF. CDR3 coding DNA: TGTGCCAGCAGCGATAGAGGGATCGCCTACGAGCAGTACTTC.

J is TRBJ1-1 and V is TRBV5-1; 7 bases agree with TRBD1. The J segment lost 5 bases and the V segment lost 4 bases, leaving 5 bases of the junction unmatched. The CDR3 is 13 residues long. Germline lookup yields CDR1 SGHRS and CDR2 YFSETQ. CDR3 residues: CASSPGQRTEAFF. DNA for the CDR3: TGCGCCAGCAGCCCGGGACAGAGGACTGAAGCTTTCTTT. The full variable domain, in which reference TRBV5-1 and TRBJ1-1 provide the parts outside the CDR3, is KAGVTQTPRYLIKTRGQQVTLSCSPISGHRSVSWYQQTPGQGLQFLFEYFSETQRNKGNFPGRFSGRQFSNSRSEMNVSTLELGDSALYLCASSPGQRTEAFFGQGTRLTVV.

Written as DNA, the CDR3 is TGCGCCAGCAGTAGACGGGACAGGGATCCCGTTGGCTACACCTTC. It translates to CASSRRDRDPVGYTF. The gene calls are TRBV5-1 and TRBJ1-2; 9 positions match TRBD1. Germline CDR1 reads SGHRS; CDR2 reads YFSETQ. The CDR3 totals 15 residues. Germline trimming cut 5 bases from V and 7 bases from J; bases unmatched to any gene: 12.

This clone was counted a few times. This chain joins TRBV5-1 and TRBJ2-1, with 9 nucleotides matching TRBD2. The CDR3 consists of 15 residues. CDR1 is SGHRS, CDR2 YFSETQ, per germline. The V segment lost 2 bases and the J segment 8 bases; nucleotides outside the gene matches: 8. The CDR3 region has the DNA TGCGCCAGCAGCTTTAGCGGGAGTTCCGAGGATGAGCAGTTCTTC. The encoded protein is CASSFSGSSEDEQFF.

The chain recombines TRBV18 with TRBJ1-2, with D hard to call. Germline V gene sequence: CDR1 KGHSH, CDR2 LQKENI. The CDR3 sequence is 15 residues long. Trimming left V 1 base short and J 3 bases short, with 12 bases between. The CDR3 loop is CASSPQQDGDYGYTF. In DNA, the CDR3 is TGTGCCAGCTCACCACAGCAGGATGGGGACTATGGCTACACCTTC.

CDR3 DNA sequence: TGTGCCAGCAGCTCTGGCTCCCTTAACTATGGCTACACCTTC. It codes for CASSSGSLNYGYTF. The gene calls are TRBV28 and TRBJ1-2; D gene uncertain. V was trimmed by 6 bases and J by 1 base, leaving 12 bases between them. Germline CDR1 is MDHEN and CDR2 is SYDVKM. This CDR3 region has 14 residues.

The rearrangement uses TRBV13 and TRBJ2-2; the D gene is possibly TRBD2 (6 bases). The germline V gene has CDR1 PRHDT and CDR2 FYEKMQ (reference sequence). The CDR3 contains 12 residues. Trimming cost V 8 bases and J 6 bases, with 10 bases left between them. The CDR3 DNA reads TGTGCCAGCGGGAGGTACTCCGGGGAGCTGTTTTTT. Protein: CASGRYSGELFF.